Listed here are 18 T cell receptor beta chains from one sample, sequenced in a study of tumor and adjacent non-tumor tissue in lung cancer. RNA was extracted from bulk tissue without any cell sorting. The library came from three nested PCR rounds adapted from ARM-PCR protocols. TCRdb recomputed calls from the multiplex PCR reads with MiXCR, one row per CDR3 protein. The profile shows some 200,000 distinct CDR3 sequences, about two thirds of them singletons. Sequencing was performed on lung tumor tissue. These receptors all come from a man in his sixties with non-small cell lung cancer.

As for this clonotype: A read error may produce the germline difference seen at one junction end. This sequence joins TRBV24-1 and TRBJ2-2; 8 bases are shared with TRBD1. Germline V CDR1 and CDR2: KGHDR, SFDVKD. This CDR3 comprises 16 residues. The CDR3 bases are TGTCCCACCAGTGACACCCAGGGGGCGCACACCGGGGAGCTGTTTTTT. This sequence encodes CPTSDTQGAHTGELFF.

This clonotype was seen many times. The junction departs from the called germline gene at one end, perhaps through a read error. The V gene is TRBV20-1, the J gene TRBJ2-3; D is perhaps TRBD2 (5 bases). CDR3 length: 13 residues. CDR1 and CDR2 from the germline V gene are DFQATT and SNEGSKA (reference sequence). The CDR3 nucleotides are TGCAGTGTTAGAGGGCTACCGGGGGATACGCAGTATTTT. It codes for CSVRGLPGDTQYF.

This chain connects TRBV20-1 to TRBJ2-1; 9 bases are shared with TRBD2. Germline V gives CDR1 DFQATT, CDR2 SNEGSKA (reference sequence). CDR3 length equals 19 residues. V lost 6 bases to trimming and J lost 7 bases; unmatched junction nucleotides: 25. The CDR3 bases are TGCAGTGCGCAATGGGTTCGTCAATCGGCGGGAGGGCCTGGAAATGAGCAGTTCTTC. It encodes CSAQWVRQSAGGPGNEQFF.

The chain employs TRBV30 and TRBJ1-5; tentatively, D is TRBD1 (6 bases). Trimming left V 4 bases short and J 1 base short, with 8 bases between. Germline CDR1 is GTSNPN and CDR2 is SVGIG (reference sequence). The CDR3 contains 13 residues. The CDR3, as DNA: TGTGCCTGGAACAGGGCGAGCAATCAGCCCCAGCATTTT. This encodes CAWNRASNQPQHF.

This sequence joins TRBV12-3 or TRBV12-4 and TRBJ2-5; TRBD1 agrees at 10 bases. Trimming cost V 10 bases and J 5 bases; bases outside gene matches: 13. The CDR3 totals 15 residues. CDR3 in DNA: TGTGCCAACATCCCAGCCGGGACAGGGGATGAGACCCAGTACTTC. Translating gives CANIPAGTGDETQYF.

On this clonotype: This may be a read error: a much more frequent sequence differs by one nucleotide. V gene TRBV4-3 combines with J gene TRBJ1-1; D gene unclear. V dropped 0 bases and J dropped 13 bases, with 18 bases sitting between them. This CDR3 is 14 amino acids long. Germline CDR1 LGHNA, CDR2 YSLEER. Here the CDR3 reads CASSQDPGASIVFF. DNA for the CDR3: TGCGCCAGCAGCCAAGATCCAGGCGCCTCAATAGTTTTCTTT.

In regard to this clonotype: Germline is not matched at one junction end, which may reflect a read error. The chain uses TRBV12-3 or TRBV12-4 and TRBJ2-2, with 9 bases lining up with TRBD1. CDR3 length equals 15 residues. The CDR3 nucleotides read TGTGCCAGCAGTTTGGTGGACAGGGGTCCCGGGGAGCTGTTGTTT. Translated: CASSLVDRGPGELLF.

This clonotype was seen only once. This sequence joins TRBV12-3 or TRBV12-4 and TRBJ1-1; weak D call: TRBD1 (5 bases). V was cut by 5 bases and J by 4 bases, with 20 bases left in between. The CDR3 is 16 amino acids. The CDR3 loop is CASSPDLERGSTEAFF. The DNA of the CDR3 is TGTGCCAGCAGTCCTGATTTAGAGAGGGGAAGCACTGAAGCTTTCTTT.

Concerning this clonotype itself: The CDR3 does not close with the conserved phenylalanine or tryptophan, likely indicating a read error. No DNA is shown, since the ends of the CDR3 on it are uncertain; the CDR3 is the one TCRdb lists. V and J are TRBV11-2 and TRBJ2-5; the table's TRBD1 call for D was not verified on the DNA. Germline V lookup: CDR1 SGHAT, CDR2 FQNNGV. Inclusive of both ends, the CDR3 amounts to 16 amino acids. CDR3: CASSSTMAGPKETEYV.

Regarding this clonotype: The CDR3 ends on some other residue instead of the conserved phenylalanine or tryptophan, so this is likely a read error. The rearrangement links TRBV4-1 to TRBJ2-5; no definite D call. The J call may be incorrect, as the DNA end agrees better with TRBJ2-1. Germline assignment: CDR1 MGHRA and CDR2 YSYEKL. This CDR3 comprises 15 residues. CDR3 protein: CASSLYGIRQETQFL. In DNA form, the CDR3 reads TGCGCCAGCAGCCTATATGGGATCAGGCAAGAGACCCAGTTCCTC.

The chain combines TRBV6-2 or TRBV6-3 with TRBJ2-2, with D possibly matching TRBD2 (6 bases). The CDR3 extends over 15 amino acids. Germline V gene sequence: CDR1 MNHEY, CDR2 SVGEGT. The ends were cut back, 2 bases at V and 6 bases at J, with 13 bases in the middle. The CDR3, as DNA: TGTGCCAGCAGTTACCATAACACGGGAGCCGGGGAGCTGTTTTTT. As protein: CASSYHNTGAGELFF.

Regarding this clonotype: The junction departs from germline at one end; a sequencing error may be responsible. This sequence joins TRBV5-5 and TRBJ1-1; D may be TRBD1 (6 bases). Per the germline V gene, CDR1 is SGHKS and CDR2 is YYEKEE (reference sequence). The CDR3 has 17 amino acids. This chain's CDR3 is CASTLGAGEGGGTEAFF. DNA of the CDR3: TGTGCCAGCACCTTGGGGGCCGGGGAGGGAGGAGGCACTGAAGCTTTCTTT.

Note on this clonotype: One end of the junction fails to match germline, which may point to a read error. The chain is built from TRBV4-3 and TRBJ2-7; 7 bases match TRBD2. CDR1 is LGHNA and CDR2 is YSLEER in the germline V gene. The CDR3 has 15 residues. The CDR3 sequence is CASSQELAPSFEQYF. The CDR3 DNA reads TGCGCCAGCAGCCAAGAACTAGCGCCTTCCTTCGAGCAGTATTTC.

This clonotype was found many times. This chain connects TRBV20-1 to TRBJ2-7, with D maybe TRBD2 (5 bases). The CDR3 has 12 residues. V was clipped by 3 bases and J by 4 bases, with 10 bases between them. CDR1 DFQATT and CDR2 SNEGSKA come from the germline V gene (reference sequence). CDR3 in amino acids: CSASELGYEQYF. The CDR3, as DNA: TGCAGTGCTAGTGAACTAGGTTACGAGCAGTACTTC.

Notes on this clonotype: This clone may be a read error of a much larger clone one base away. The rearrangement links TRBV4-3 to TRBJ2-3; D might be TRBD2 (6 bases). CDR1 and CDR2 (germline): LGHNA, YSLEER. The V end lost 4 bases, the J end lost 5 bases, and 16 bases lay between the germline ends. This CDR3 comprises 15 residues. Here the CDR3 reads CASSRDFRLQDTQYF. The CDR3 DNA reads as TGCGCCAGCAGCCGGGACTTTAGACTGCAAGATACGCAGTATTTT.

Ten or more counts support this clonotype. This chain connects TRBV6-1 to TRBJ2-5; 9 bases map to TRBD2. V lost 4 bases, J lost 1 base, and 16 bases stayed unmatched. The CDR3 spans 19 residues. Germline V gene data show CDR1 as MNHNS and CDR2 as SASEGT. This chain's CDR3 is CASSGQHGSRLAAQETQYF. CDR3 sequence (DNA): TGTGCCAGCAGTGGGCAGCATGGATCGCGACTAGCGGCCCAAGAGACCCAGTACTTC.

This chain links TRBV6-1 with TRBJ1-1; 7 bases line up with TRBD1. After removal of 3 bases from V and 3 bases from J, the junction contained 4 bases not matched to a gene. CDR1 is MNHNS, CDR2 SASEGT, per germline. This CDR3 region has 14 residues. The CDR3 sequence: CASSERQGDTEAFF. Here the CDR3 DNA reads TGTGCCAGCAGTGAGAGGCAGGGGGACACTGAAGCTTTCTTT.

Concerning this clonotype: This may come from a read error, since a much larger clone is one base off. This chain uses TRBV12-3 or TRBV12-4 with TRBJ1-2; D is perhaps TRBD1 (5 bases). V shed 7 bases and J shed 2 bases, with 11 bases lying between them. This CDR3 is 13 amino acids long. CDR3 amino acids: CASNSGRNYGYTF. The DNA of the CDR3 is TGTGCCAGCAATTCGGGACGGAACTATGGCTACACCTTC.